Following are 32 T cell receptor beta chains from one sample sequenced in a study of cytomegalovirus exposure and HLA in healthy donors. PCR was performed using 60 Vbeta and 13 Jbeta primers. Sequencing used immunoSEQ multiplex PCR; TCRdb keeps in-frame clones, though not all of them. The repertoire has approximately 150,000 clones, roughly 80% of them found once; the top ten carry roughly 5%. The source material was PBMCs. The receptors originated from a man aged 30 to 39 in good health and CMV-seronegative.

The gene calls are TRBV28 and TRBJ2-1; perhaps TRBD2 as D (6 bases). V gave up 10 bases and J gave up 9 bases, with 22 bases separating them. CDR1 is MDHEN and CDR2 is SYDVKM in the germline V gene. The CDR3 runs 14 residues. In DNA form, the CDR3 reads TGTGCCACCAAAGGGACTCGGGATAGGGGTGAGCAGTTCTTC. Protein product: CATKGTRDRGEQFF.

Notes on this clone: Given the absence of the conserved phenylalanine or tryptophan at the CDR3 end, a read error is likely. The gene calls are TRBV7-8 and TRBJ1-6; 7 nucleotides line up with TRBD1. The CDR3 sequence is 15 residues long. Germline values: CDR1 SGHVS, CDR2 FQNEAQ. J gave up 7 bases and V 8 bases, and 11 bases lay outside the gene matches. In nucleotides, the CDR3 is TGTGCCAGCCGAACGGACAGGCTTGTAAATTCACCCCTCCACCTT. Protein product: CASRTDRLVNSPLHL.

The chain recombines TRBV11-2 with TRBJ2-6; perhaps TRBD1 as D (6 bases). This CDR3 spans 17 amino acids. The germline CDR1 and CDR2 sequences are SGHAT and FQNNGV. Between the trimmed V and J ends, which lost 6 bases and 0 bases, there was a span of 15 bases. CDR3 sequence (DNA): TGTGCCAGCAGTCGAGGACAGCCCTTCTCTGGGGCCAACGTCCTGACTTTC. Its translation: CASSRGQPFSGANVLTF.

This clone was detected once. The chain couples TRBV11-2 to TRBJ1-1, with no clear D. The germline V gene has CDR1 SGHAT and CDR2 FQNNGV. V dropped 1 base and J dropped 7 bases, with 10 bases sitting between them. The CDR3 has 13 residues. CDR3 nucleotides: TGTGCCAGCAGCTTAGGGGCAGAGCTTGAAGCTTTCTTT. Its translation: CASSLGAELEAFF.

The chain recombines TRBV15 with TRBJ2-5; D possibly corresponds to TRBD2 (6 bases). The CDR3 extends over 13 amino acids. V lost 6 bases and J 2 bases, leaving 10 bases between the germline ends. Germline-derived CDR1 and CDR2 are LNHNV and YYDKDF (reference sequence). The DNA of the CDR3 is TGTGCCACCAGGGAACTAGCTCAAGAGACCCAGTACTTC. It specifies CATRELAQETQYF.

J is TRBJ2-1 and V is TRBV5-6; 10 bases map to TRBD2. This CDR3 has 17 amino acids. CDR1 SGHDT and CDR2 YYEEEE come from the germline V gene. Trimming removed 2 bases from V and 8 bases from J; junction bases left unmatched: 13. CDR3 amino acids: CASSFGLAGETVHEQFF. CDR3 nucleotides: TGTGCCAGCAGCTTTGGTCTAGCGGGGGAAACTGTTCATGAGCAGTTCTTC.

This chain joins TRBV27 and TRBJ1-2, with 8 bases fitting TRBD1. In germline, CDR1 is MNHEY, CDR2 SMNVEV (reference sequence). This CDR3 region has 15 residues. V lost 5 bases and J lost 8; bases outside the gene matches: 13. CDR3 sequence: CASSAPHRGFGGYTF. The CDR3 DNA is TGTGCCAGCAGTGCTCCCCACAGGGGGTTCGGAGGCTACACCTTC.

J is TRBJ1-5 and V is TRBV19, with D perhaps matching TRBD1 (6 bases). V shed 5 bases and J shed 5 bases, with 19 bases lying between them. There are 16 residues in the CDR3. Per the germline V gene, CDR1 is LNHDA and CDR2 is SQIVND (reference sequence). The CDR3 is CASSDRNEDLYQPQHF. The DNA for the CDR3 is TGTGCCAGTAGTGACAGGAACGAGGATCTTTATCAGCCCCAGCATTTT.

The V and J genes are TRBV7-8 and TRBJ2-7, with TRBD2 matching over 9 bases. The germline CDR1 and CDR2 sequences are SGHVS and FQNEAQ. The CDR3 length is 15 residues. The J segment lost 3 bases and the V segment lost 3 bases, leaving 6 bases of the junction unmatched. The CDR3 nucleotides are TGTGCCAGCAGCTTTGGCGGGAGGGCCGACTACGAGCAGTACTTC. Residues: CASSFGGRADYEQYF.

V and J are TRBV30 and TRBJ1-3; D remains ambiguous. The CDR3 covers 12 residues. The germline gives CDR1 GTSNPN, CDR2 SVGIG (reference sequence). Between the trimmed V and J ends, which lost 2 bases and 2 bases, there was a span of 4 bases. CDR3 DNA sequence: TGTGCCTGGAGTTTCGCTGGAAACACCATATATTTT. Translated: CAWSFAGNTIYF.

The V and J genes are TRBV9 and TRBJ1-1, with no clear D. There are 16 residues in the CDR3. Trimming cost V 10 bases and J 4 bases, with 26 bases left between them. Germline V lookup: CDR1 SGDLS, CDR2 YYNGEE. The CDR3 protein is CASSGELIVEATEAFF. The CDR3 DNA is TGTGCCTCATCGGGTGAGCTCATCGTGGAGGCCACTGAAGCTTTCTTT.

This chain links TRBV13 with TRBJ1-1; D perhaps matches TRBD1 (5 bases). Trimming shortened V by 5 bases and J by 7 bases, and 11 bases separated the two germline ends. The germline V gene has CDR1 PRHDT and CDR2 FYEKMQ (reference sequence). This CDR3 has 12 residues. CDR3 sequence reads: CASSLQAYEAFF. The CDR3 DNA sequence: TGTGCCAGCAGCCTACAGGCTTATGAAGCTTTCTTT.

The CDR3 is CSVEDREMNTEAFF. CDR3 nucleotides: TGCAGCGTTGAAGATCGGGAAATGAACACTGAAGCTTTCTTT. The V and J genes are TRBV29-1 and TRBJ1-1; D is ambiguous. The CDR3 is 14 residues long. In germline, CDR1 is SQVTM, CDR2 ANQGSEA. V lost 0 bases to trimming and J lost 0 bases, with 8 bases between them.

V is TRBV15 and J is TRBJ2-1, with D possibly matching TRBD2 (6 bases). The CDR3 spans 18 residues. Germline loops: CDR1 LNHNV, CDR2 YYDKDF (reference sequence). The germline V and J ends were trimmed by 5 bases and 5 bases, with 25 bases remaining between them. The CDR3 nucleotides are TGTGCCACCAGCTCGGGAGAACCCTTCGGGCTGGCTAACAATGAGCAGTTCTTC. This codes for CATSSGEPFGLANNEQFF. The full variable domain, completed using reference TRBV15 and TRBJ2-1, is DAMVIQNPRYQVTQFGKPVTLSCSQTLNHNVMYWYQQKSSQAPKLLFHYYDKDFNNEADTPDNFQSRRPNTSFCFLDIRSPGLGDTAMYLCATSSGEPFGLANNEQFFGPGTRLTVL.

The V and J genes are TRBV7-9 and TRBJ1-6, with D possibly TRBD1 on 5 matching bases. Between the trimmed V and J ends, which lost 1 base and 0 bases, there was a span of 10 bases. This CDR3 contains 17 residues. Germline CDR1 and CDR2: SEHNR and FQNEAQ (reference sequence). The CDR3, as DNA: TGTGCCAGCAGCTTAGATGGGGCGCCCTCCTATAATTCACCCCTCCACTTT. Protein product: CASSLDGAPSYNSPLHF.

The gene calls are TRBV10-3 and TRBJ2-1; 9 nucleotides line up with TRBD1. Losses at the gene ends were 7 bases for V and 10 bases for J; bases not matched to a gene: 11. CDR3 length: 14 residues. Germline assignment: CDR1 ENHRY and CDR2 SYGVKD. This CDR3 is CAIMPGQGFQEQFF. Here the CDR3 DNA reads TGTGCCATCATGCCGGGACAGGGTTTTCAGGAGCAGTTCTTC.

A single count supports this clone. The chain combines TRBV27 with TRBJ1-1, with TRBD1 matching 7 bases. Losses at the gene ends were 4 bases for V and 2 bases for J; bases not matched to a gene: 4. This CDR3 spans 14 amino acids. CDR1 MNHEY and CDR2 SMNVEV come from the germline V gene (reference sequence). CDR3 residues: CASSSYRGNTEAFF. The CDR3 DNA is TGTGCCAGCAGTTCCTACAGGGGAAACACTGAAGCTTTCTTT.

The CDR3 coding sequence is TGCGCCAGCAGCCAAGGGAGGGCTAGCGGGGGTACCACAGATACGCAGTATTTT. Its translation is CASSQGRASGGTTDTQYF. The gene calls are TRBV4-1 and TRBJ2-3, with TRBD2 identical over 10 bases. CDR1 is MGHRA, CDR2 YSYEKL, per germline. Losses at the gene ends were 1 base for V and 2 bases for J; bases not matched to a gene: 9. This CDR3 is built from 18 residues.

The V call is TRBV5-1, the J call TRBJ1-1; possible D gene TRBD1, 5 bases. The CDR3 length is 14 residues. The ends were cut back, 0 bases at V and 11 bases at J, with 17 bases in the middle. Germline assignment: CDR1 SGHRS and CDR2 YFSETQ. The DNA of the CDR3 is TGCGCCAGCAGCTTGGAGAGACCCGCGGGGGGTGCTTTCTTT. Protein product: CASSLERPAGGAFF. The full variable domain, rest sourced from reference TRBV5-1 and TRBJ1-1, is KAGVTQTPRYLIKTRGQQVTLSCSPISGHRSVSWYQQTPGQGLQFLFEYFSETQRNKGNFPGRFSGRQFSNSRSEMNVSTLELGDSALYLCASSLERPAGGAFFGQGTRLTVV.

J is TRBJ2-1 and V is TRBV27; D ambiguous. CDR1 and CDR2 from the germline V gene are MNHEY and SMNVEV (reference sequence). The CDR3 loop spans 15 amino acids. V was cut by 6 bases and J by 0 bases, with 12 bases left in between. The CDR3 protein is CASRPARSSYNEQFF. DNA for the CDR3: TGTGCCAGCAGACCCGCCCGCAGCTCCTACAATGAGCAGTTCTTC.

The chain uses TRBV28 and TRBJ1-1, with 10 nucleotides matching TRBD1. Germline V CDR1 and CDR2: MDHEN, SYDVKM. V gave up 8 bases and J gave up 6 bases; unmatched junction bases: 12. This CDR3 contains 15 residues. The CDR3 loop reads CASRFPGQGIPEAFF. The DNA of the CDR3 is TGTGCCAGCCGCTTTCCGGGACAGGGGATTCCTGAAGCTTTCTTT.

CDR3 bases: TGTGCCAGTCGGAAATTGGACAGGGTAGTCAATGAGCAGTTCTTC. This encodes CASRKLDRVVNEQFF. The J gene is TRBJ2-1, the V gene TRBV6-5; TRBD1 aligns across 8 bases. Germline CDR1 and CDR2: MNHEY and SVGAGI. The junction had 13 bases not matched to a gene; V was cut back by 9 bases and J by 6 bases. This CDR3 contains 15 residues.

This clone has only one observation. The junction departs from the called germline gene at one end, perhaps through a read error. The chain is built from TRBV7-9 and TRBJ2-7; the D gene is possibly TRBD1 (5 bases). The germline CDR1 and CDR2 sequences are SEHNR and FQNEAQ (reference sequence). This CDR3 region has 13 residues. CDR3 residues: CSSSSRDSYEQYF. CDR3 coding DNA: TGTTCCAGCAGCTCGCGTGACAGCTACGAGCAGTACTTC. The full variable domain, completed using reference TRBV7-9 and TRBJ2-7, is DTGVSQNPRHKITKRGQNVTFRCDPISEHNRLYWYRQTLGQGPEFLTYFQNEAQLEKSRLLSDRFSAERPKGSFSTLEIQRTEQGDSAMYLCSSSSRDSYEQYFGPGTRLTVT.

The sample holds a few counts of this clone. This chain connects TRBV6-1 to TRBJ1-1, with D perhaps matching TRBD1 (6 bases). V was pared by 11 bases and J by 6 bases, with 19 bases between. Germline V gene sequence: CDR1 MNHNS, CDR2 SASEGT. This CDR3 has 13 residues. The CDR3 DNA sequence: TGTGCCGGAGGACGGGACACCGTATCTGAAGCTTTCTTT. This codes for CAGGRDTVSEAFF.

V is TRBV7-6 and J is TRBJ2-5; the match to TRBD2 covers 9 bases. Germline CDR1 reads SGHVS; CDR2 reads FNYEAQ. The CDR3 length is 14 residues. With V trimmed by 5 bases and J by 2 bases, 3 bases remained unmatched. The CDR3 protein is CASSPAGGQETQYF. DNA for the CDR3: TGTGCCAGCAGCCCAGCGGGGGGTCAAGAGACCCAGTACTTC.

J is TRBJ1-2 and V is TRBV9, with 9 nucleotides matching TRBD1. Germline V CDR1 and CDR2: SGDLS, YYNGEE. The CDR3 has 14 amino acids. The V gene end was trimmed by 5 bases and the J gene end by 2 bases; junction bases not matched to a gene: 4. Here the CDR3 reads CASSRQGGNYGYTF. The CDR3 nucleotides are TGTGCCAGCAGTCGACAGGGGGGAAACTATGGCTACACCTTC.

CDR3 DNA sequence: TGTGCCAGCAGCGGGGACAGGATATACGAGCAGTACTTC. Translating it yields CASSGDRIYEQYF. This chain connects TRBV14 to TRBJ2-7, with 8 positions matching TRBD1. The CDR3 length is 13 residues. With V trimmed by 5 bases and J by 4 bases, 4 bases remained unmatched. Germline V gene data show CDR1 as SGHDN and CDR2 as FVKESK.

V and J are TRBV5-6 and TRBJ1-2; D not resolved. The CDR3 extends over 14 amino acids. V was shortened by 0 bases and J by 2 bases, with 8 bases between the two germline ends. Germline loops: CDR1 SGHDT, CDR2 YYEEEE. The CDR3 is CASSLDQKNYGYTF. The CDR3 DNA sequence: TGTGCCAGCAGCTTGGATCAGAAAAACTATGGCTACACCTTC.

The CDR3 reads CASSPGRQFF. The CDR3 coding sequence is TGTGCCAGCAGTCCCGGGAGGCAGTTCTTC. The chain is built from TRBV5-8 and TRBJ2-1; possible D gene TRBD2, 6 bases. This CDR3 contains 10 residues. Trimming took 5 bases from V and 12 from J, leaving 9 bases between them. The germline V gene encodes CDR1 SGHTS and CDR2 YDEGEE.

The gene calls are TRBV7-6 and TRBJ2-7, with D possibly being TRBD1 (6 bases). Germline V gene sequence: CDR1 SGHVS, CDR2 FNYEAQ. The CDR3 has 14 residues. The ends were cut back, 8 bases at V and 1 base at J, with 15 bases in the middle. In DNA, the CDR3 is TGTGCCAGCGGACAGAAGAGTGGGTCCTACGAGCAGTACTTC. This encodes CASGQKSGSYEQYF.

The chain employs TRBV7-9 and TRBJ1-2; 8 nucleotides agree with TRBD1. Losses at the gene ends were 1 base for V and 4 bases for J; bases not matched to a gene: 5. The CDR3 runs 15 residues. The germline V gene has CDR1 SEHNR and CDR2 FQNEAQ (reference sequence). CDR3 in amino acids: CASSLGQGNAYGYTF. CDR3 DNA sequence: TGTGCCAGCAGCTTAGGACAGGGGAATGCCTATGGCTACACCTTC.

V and J are TRBV4-2 and TRBJ2-1; 7 bases are a match to TRBD1. V was pared by 0 bases and J by 5 bases, with 4 bases of the junction left unmatched. This CDR3 region has 15 residues. Germline-derived CDR1 and CDR2 are LGHNA and YNFKEQ. The chain's CDR3 is CASSQDGQGDNEQFF. In nucleotides, the CDR3 is TGTGCCAGCAGCCAAGATGGGCAGGGGGACAATGAGCAGTTCTTC.